Shown below are 18 T cell receptor beta chains from a single sample sequenced in a study of blood T cell repertoires in COVID-19. Only in-frame clones appear in the TCRdb table, and some are missing; sequencing was by immunoSEQ multiplex PCR. This sample has 250,000 or so clones, with around 86% found just once. Material for sequencing was PBMCs or T cells enriched from blood (not recorded which). These receptors were collected from a woman between 50 and 59 years old who had recovered from COVID-19.

The chain carries TRBV2 and TRBJ2-1, with TRBD2 identical over 8 bases. This CDR3 comprises 15 residues. V shed 4 bases, J shed 3 bases, and the junction held 5 bases outside the gene matches. Germline assignment: CDR1 SNHLY and CDR2 FYNNEI. The CDR3 is CASSVGGGSYNEQFF. Here the CDR3 DNA reads TGTGCCAGCAGTGTTGGCGGGGGGAGCTACAATGAGCAGTTCTTC.

V gene TRBV19 combines with J gene TRBJ2-5, with D perhaps TRBD1 (5 bases). V gave up 4 bases and J gave up 0 bases, with 15 bases separating them. This CDR3 contains 16 residues. Germline V lookup: CDR1 LNHDA, CDR2 SQIVND (reference sequence). The CDR3: CASSNPVRDYQETQYF. The CDR3 coding sequence is TGTGCCAGTAGTAATCCCGTCAGGGATTACCAAGAGACCCAGTACTTC.

This rearrangement joins TRBV2 to TRBJ2-7; 13 nucleotides agree with TRBD2. Germline CDR1 is SNHLY and CDR2 is FYNNEI. This CDR3 comprises 13 residues. The J segment lost 6 bases and the V segment lost 6 bases, leaving 2 bases of the junction unmatched. As DNA, the CDR3 is TGTGCCAGCAGGGGGACTAGCGGGACCGAGCAGTACTTC. This codes for CASRGTSGTEQYF.

This chain links TRBV9 with TRBJ2-1; D remains ambiguous. Trimming removed 0 bases at V and 4 bases at J, with 11 bases between. Germline CDR1 SGDLS, CDR2 YYNGEE. The CDR3 loop spans 15 amino acids. In nucleotides, the CDR3 is TGTGCCAGCAGCGTAGAAGCCAGCGCGTACAATGAGCAGTTCTTC. It is translated as CASSVEASAYNEQFF.

The chain joins TRBV28 to TRBJ1-2; 10 bases map to TRBD1. V gave up 0 bases and J gave up 3 bases; unmatched junction bases: 1. The CDR3 contains 15 residues. Germline V CDR1 and CDR2: MDHEN, SYDVKM. The CDR3 DNA reads as TGTGCCAGCAGTTTATGGGACAGGGGGGACTATGGCTACACCTTC. This translates into CASSLWDRGDYGYTF.

The chain uses TRBV9 and TRBJ1-1, with TRBD1 identical over 7 bases. V trimming: 0 bases; J trimming: 5 bases; junction bases outside the gene matches: 4. The V gene's germline CDR1 is SGDLS and CDR2 YYNGEE. CDR3 length: 14 amino acids. CDR3 residues: CASSVGTGKTEAFF. CDR3 nucleotide sequence: TGTGCCAGCAGCGTAGGGACAGGAAAAACTGAAGCTTTCTTT. The variable domain in full, with the rest retrieved from reference TRBV9 and TRBJ1-1, is DSGVTQTPKHLITATGQRVTLRCSPRSGDLSVYWYQQSLDQGLQFLIQYYNGEERAKGNILERFSAQQFPDLHSELNLSSLELGDSALYFCASSVGTGKTEAFFGQGTRLTVV.

The count of this clone is one. The CDR3 DNA reads TGTGCCAGCAGTTTGAGTAGTCCCAACGAGCAGTACTTC. Its protein is CASSLSSPNEQYF. The V and J genes are TRBV12-3 or TRBV12-4 and TRBJ2-7; D remains unclear. The CDR3 spans 13 residues. With 3 bases removed from V and 5 bases from J, the gap between germline ends came to 11 bases.

The chain is built from TRBV2 and TRBJ2-7; D not certain. V was clipped by 6 bases and J by 6 bases, with 15 bases between them. This CDR3 has 13 amino acids. Germline CDR1 reads SNHLY; CDR2 reads FYNNEI. The CDR3 DNA reads TGTGCCAGCAGCCGAGGATCAGCCGGCGAGCAGTACTTC. Protein: CASSRGSAGEQYF.

The genes are TRBV27 and TRBJ2-2; TRBD1 matches at 8 bases. CDR1 and CDR2 from the germline V gene are MNHEY and SMNVEV (reference sequence). This CDR3 region has 16 residues. After removal of 3 bases from V and 4 bases from J, the junction contained 7 bases not matched to a gene. In DNA, the CDR3 is TGTGCCAGCAGTTTCACCGGGACAGGACCCACCGGGGAGCTGTTTTTT. Translated, it gives CASSFTGTGPTGELFF.

V and J are TRBV30 and TRBJ2-5, with 11 bases fitting TRBD2. The germline CDR1 and CDR2 sequences are GTSNPN and SVGIG (reference sequence). Unmatched junction bases numbered 14, after V lost 3 bases and J lost 5 bases. CDR3 length equals 17 residues. CDR3 amino acids: CAWRSTSGIRGGETQYF. The CDR3 DNA reads as TGTGCCTGGAGGTCGACTAGCGGGATTAGGGGTGGGGAGACCCAGTACTTC.

Here the CDR3 reads CASSPGVGLAGVANTGELFF. The DNA for the CDR3 is TGCGCCAGCAGCCCCGGCGTGGGACTAGCGGGAGTCGCGAACACCGGGGAGCTGTTTTTT. The V gene is TRBV4-1, the J gene TRBJ2-2; TRBD2 aligns across 14 bases. Germline assignment: CDR1 MGHRA and CDR2 YSYEKL. The CDR3 extends over 20 amino acids. Trimming cost V 4 bases and J 0 bases; bases outside gene matches: 10.

V usage is TRBV18 and J usage is TRBJ2-5; D perhaps matches TRBD1 (5 bases). Trimming shortened V by 2 bases and J by 0 bases, and 13 bases separated the two germline ends. Per germline, CDR1 KGHSH and CDR2 LQKENI. The CDR3 has 16 residues. Written as DNA, the CDR3 is TGTGCCAGCTCACCAGGACACACATCGTACCAAGAGACCCAGTACTTC. The encoded protein is CASSPGHTSYQETQYF.

V usage is TRBV28 and J usage is TRBJ2-7; D may be TRBD1 (6 bases). The CDR3 runs to 15 residues. Germline V gives CDR1 MDHEN, CDR2 SYDVKM. The germline V and J ends were trimmed by 2 bases and 2 bases, with 13 bases remaining between them. CDR3 sequence: CASSLGWTDAYEQYF. The CDR3 nucleotides are TGTGCCAGCAGTTTAGGATGGACAGATGCCTACGAGCAGTACTTC.

The chain carries TRBV30 and TRBJ2-5; TRBD1 aligns across 7 bases. CDR1 and CDR2 from the germline V gene are GTSNPN and SVGIG (reference sequence). V was clipped by 3 bases and J by 2 bases; unmatched bases: 0. CDR3 length equals 12 residues. The CDR3 coding sequence is TGTGCCTGGAGGGGACAGCAAGAGACCCAGTACTTC. Residues: CAWRGQQETQYF.

The genes are TRBV28 and TRBJ2-1; 8 bases match TRBD2. The CDR3 totals 15 residues. Trimming cost V 5 bases and J 8 bases; bases outside gene matches: 11. CDR1 and CDR2 from the germline V gene are MDHEN and SYDVKM. CDR3 protein: CASSLSAGDWDEQFF. The CDR3 bases are TGTGCCAGCAGTCTGTCAGCGGGAGACTGGGATGAGCAGTTCTTC.

The chain carries TRBV12-3 or TRBV12-4 and TRBJ1-2; 7 bases line up with TRBD1. The CDR3 is made up of 12 amino acids. Germline trimming cut 5 bases from V and 5 bases from J; bases unmatched to any gene: 2. CDR3 DNA: TGTGCCAGCAGTCGACAGGGTTATGGCTACACCTTC. It specifies CASSRQGYGYTF.

This clone is a singleton in its sample. The chain has TRBV3-1 (or the pseudogene TRBV3-2) and TRBJ1-6, with TRBD1 matching over 8 bases. There are 17 residues in the CDR3. The J segment lost 5 bases and the V segment lost 3 bases, leaving 9 bases of the junction unmatched. Looked up from germline, CDR1 is LGHDT and CDR2 is YNNKEL (reference sequence). CDR3 sequence: CASSHFTGGHNNSPLHF. CDR3 nucleotides: TGTGCCAGCAGCCACTTTACAGGGGGACACAATAATTCACCCCTCCACTTT.

This clone appeared once. The chain recombines TRBV24-1 with TRBJ2-1; 10 bases align to TRBD2. The junction had 6 bases not matched to a gene; V was cut back by 2 bases and J by 9 bases. This CDR3 spans 15 amino acids. Germline CDR1 reads KGHDR; CDR2 reads SFDVKD. CDR3 DNA sequence: TGTGCCACCAGTGATTCAGGGACTAGCGAGGGTGAGCAGTTCTTC. This sequence encodes CATSDSGTSEGEQFF.